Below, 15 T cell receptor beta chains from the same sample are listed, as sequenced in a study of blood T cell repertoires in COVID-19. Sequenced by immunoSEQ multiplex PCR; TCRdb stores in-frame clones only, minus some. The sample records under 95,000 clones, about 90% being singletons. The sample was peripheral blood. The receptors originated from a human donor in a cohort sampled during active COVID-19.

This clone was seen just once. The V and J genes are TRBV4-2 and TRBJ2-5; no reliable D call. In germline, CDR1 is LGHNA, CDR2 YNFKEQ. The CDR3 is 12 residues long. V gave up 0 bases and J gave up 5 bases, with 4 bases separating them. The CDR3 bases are TGTGCCAGCAGCCAAGACCGGGAGACCCAGTACTTC. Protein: CASSQDRETQYF.

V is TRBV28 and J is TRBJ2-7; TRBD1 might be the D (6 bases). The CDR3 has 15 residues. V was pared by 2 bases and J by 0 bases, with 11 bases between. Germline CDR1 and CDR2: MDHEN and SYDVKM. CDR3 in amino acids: CASSLIGTNSYEQYF. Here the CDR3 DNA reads TGTGCCAGCAGTTTAATCGGGACAAACTCCTACGAGCAGTACTTC.

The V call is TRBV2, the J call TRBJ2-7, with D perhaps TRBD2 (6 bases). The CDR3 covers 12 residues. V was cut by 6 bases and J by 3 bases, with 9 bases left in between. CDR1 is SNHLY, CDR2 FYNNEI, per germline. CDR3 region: CASSGTLYEQYF. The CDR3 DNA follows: TGTGCCAGCAGCGGGACTCTCTACGAGCAGTACTTC.

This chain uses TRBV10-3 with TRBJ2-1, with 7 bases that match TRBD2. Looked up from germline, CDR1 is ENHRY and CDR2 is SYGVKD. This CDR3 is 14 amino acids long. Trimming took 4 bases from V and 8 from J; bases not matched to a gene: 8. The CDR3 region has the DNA TGTGCCATCAGTGTTCGGCGGGAGAGCGATGAGCAGTTCTTC. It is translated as CAISVRRESDEQFF.

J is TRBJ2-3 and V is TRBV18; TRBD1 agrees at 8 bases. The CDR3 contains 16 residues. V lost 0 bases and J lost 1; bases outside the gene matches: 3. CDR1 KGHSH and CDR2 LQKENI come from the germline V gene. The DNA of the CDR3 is TGTGCCAGCTCACCACCAACAGGGGGTGGCACAGATACGCAGTATTTT. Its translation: CASSPPTGGGTDTQYF.

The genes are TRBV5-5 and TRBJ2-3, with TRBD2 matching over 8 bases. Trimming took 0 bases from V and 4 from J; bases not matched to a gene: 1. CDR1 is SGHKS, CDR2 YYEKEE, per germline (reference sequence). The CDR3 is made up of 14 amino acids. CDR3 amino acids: CASSLGLASDTQYF. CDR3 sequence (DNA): TGTGCCAGCAGCTTGGGACTAGCGTCAGATACGCAGTATTTT.

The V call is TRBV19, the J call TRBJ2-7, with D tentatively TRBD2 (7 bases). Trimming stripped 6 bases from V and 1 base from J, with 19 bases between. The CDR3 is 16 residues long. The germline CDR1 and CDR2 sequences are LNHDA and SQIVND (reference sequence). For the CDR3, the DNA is TGTGCCAGTAGCCGGGGGGACGGGGGGCCTTCCTACGAGCAGTACTTC. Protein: CASSRGDGGPSYEQYF.

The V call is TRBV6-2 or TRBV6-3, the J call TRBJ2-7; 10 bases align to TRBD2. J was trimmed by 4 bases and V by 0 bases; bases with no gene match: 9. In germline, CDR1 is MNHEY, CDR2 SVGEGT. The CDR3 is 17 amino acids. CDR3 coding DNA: TGTGCCAGCAGTTACTCGAGGATCGGGGGACTAGCGTACGAGCAGTACTTC. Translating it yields CASSYSRIGGLAYEQYF.

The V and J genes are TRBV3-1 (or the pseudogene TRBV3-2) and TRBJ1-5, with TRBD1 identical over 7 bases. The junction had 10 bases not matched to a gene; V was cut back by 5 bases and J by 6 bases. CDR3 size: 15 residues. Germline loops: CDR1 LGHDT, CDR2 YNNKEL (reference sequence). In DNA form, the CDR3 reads TGTGCCAGCAGCTCATCGACAGGGAAGAGTCAGCCCCAGCATTTT. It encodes CASSSSTGKSQPQHF.

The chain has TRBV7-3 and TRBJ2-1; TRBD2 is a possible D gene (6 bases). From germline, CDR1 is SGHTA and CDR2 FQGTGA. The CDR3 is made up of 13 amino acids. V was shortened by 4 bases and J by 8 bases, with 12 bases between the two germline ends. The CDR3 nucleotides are TGTGCCAGCAGCTACGGGGACTTGGATGAGCAGTTCTTC. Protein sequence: CASSYGDLDEQFF.

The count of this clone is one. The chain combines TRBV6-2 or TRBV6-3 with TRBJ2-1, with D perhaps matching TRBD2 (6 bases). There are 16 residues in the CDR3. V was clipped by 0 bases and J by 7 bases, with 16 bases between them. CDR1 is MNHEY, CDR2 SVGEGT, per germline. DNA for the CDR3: TGTGCCAGCAGTTACTCGTCCCTAGCGAGGACTAATGAGCAGTTCTTC. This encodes CASSYSSLARTNEQFF.

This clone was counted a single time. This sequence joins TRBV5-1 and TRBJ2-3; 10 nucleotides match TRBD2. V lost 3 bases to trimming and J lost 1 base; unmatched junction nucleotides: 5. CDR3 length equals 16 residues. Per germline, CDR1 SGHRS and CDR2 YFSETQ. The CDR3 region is CASSSVGTSGTDTQYF. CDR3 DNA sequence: TGCGCCAGCAGCTCAGTCGGGACTAGCGGCACAGATACGCAGTATTTT.

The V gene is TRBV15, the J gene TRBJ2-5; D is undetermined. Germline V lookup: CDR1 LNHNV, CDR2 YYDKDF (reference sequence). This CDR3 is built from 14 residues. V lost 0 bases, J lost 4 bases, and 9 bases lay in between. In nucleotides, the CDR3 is TGTGCCACCAGCAGAGATAGAGGTAGAGAGACCCAGTACTTC. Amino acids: CATSRDRGRETQYF.

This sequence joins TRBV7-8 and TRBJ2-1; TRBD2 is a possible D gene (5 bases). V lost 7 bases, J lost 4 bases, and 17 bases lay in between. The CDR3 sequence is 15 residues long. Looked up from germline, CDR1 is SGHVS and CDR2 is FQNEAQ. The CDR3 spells CASTPKGPGYNEQFF. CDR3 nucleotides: TGTGCCAGCACCCCCAAGGGTCCGGGGTACAATGAGCAGTTCTTC. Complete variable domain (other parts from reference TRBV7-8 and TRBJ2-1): GAGVSQSPRYKVAKRGQDVALRCDPISGHVSLFWYQQALGQGPEFLTYFQNEAQLDKSGLPSDRFFAERPEGSVSTLKIQRTQQEDSAVYLCASTPKGPGYNEQFFGPGTRLTVL.

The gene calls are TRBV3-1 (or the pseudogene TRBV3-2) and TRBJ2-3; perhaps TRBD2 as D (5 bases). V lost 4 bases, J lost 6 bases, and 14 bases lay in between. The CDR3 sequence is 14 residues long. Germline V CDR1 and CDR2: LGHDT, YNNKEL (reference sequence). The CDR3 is CASSPAVSGDTQYF. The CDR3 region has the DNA TGTGCCAGCAGCCCGGCGGTGTCGGGGGATACGCAGTATTTT.